The rows below give T cell receptor beta chains drawn from one sample of a study of T cell repertoires in ileal Crohn's disease. Sequencing used immunoSEQ multiplex PCR; TCRdb keeps in-frame clones, though not all of them. The data show some 16,000 clones, with approximately 70% seen just once and 4% to 4.5% held by the top ten. The sequencing sample was made of ileal tissue. Receptor source: an adult with Crohn's disease. The CDR3 runs from the conserved cysteine through the conserved F or W. Each record gives: V gene, CDR3 protein.

TRBV27 | CASSLRWGQGLYNEQFF
TRBV4-1 | CASSQEPTGIYEQYF
TRBV20-1 | CSGWQEETQYF
TRBV5-8 | CASSDKIGTVNQETQYF
TRBV19 | CASRKDRNTGELFF
TRBV2 | CASSSGTGITDTQYF
TRBV7-9 | CASSLVGTGVDEQYF
TRBV6-1 | CASSDRRQGRTNEKLFF
TRBV6-6 | CASRKSGGAAGELFF
TRBV5-6 | CASSLQGSDEKLFF
TRBV6-6 | CASTLVRGNEQYF
TRBV2 | CASKRATNEKLFF
TRBV6-5 | CASSQTQGAGGYTF
TRBV4-1 | CASSRTPSTDTQYF
TRBV9 | CASSKTGGYGYTF
TRBV5-1 | CASSREARGTGELFF
TRBV19 | CASSSLYTDTQYF
TRBV5-4 | CASSFGGGQETQYF
TRBV5-1 | CASRPGTSGRAYEQYF
TRBV2 | CASTIRGTTTTGELFF
TRBV27 | CATRRTGGFEQYF
TRBV7-2 | CASSLGTSGRQQYF
TRBV6-5 | CASSTDRVANYGYTF
TRBV27 | CASSLSVPRVGSIYNEQFF
TRBV19 | CASEDQGAQGYGYTF
TRBV30 | CAWNHGLGRPAYEQYF
TRBV4-3 | CASSQDPGQGNSPLHF
TRBV6-5 | CASRTKRGQTEAFF
TRBV13 | CASQGLSYNEQFF
TRBV27 | CASSPGQTNQPQHF
TRBV5-4 | CASSLANRQGGAEAFF
TRBV7-6 | CASSLGTSGSEQFF
TRBV5-4 | CASSPLSGSDYEQYF
TRBV5-4 | CASSPTTSNTGELFF
TRBV9 | CASSVGHTDTQYF
TRBV7-6 | CASSRTRDTQYF
TRBV7-9 | CASSTYGLRGRGTGELFF
TRBV5-4 | CASSVGTVYNSPLHF
TRBV5-4 | CASSLGTGWARNEQFF
TRBV7-3 | CASSLAGGYNEQFF
TRBV9 | CASSVGPGGINEQFF
TRBV7-2 | CASSPDSAGTGTEAFF
TRBV4-2 | CASSLQTGNNSPLHF
TRBV5-4 | CASSFYASRRGYTF
TRBV2 | CASRGGNQPQHF
TRBV10-3 | CAISVSGDQPQHF
TRBV7-2 | CASRPPGGLLYEQYF
TRBV7-9 | CASSLDLAETQYF
TRBV19 | CASKITGDGQPQHF
TRBV6-5 | CASSYWGGDYGYTF
TRBV30 | CAWSAGAEEKLFF
TRBV2 | CASSEFRGPYEQYF
TRBV29-1 | CSASPGQGGEKLFF
TRBV7-2 | CASSFGRAGSTEAFF
TRBV4-1 | CASSQEPSGTYEQYF
TRBV6-1 | CASLPRFGNQPQHF
TRBV4-2 | CASSQGASGRFYEQYF
TRBV6-5 | CASSLDRGYGYTF
TRBV12-5 | CASGQGSGNTIYF